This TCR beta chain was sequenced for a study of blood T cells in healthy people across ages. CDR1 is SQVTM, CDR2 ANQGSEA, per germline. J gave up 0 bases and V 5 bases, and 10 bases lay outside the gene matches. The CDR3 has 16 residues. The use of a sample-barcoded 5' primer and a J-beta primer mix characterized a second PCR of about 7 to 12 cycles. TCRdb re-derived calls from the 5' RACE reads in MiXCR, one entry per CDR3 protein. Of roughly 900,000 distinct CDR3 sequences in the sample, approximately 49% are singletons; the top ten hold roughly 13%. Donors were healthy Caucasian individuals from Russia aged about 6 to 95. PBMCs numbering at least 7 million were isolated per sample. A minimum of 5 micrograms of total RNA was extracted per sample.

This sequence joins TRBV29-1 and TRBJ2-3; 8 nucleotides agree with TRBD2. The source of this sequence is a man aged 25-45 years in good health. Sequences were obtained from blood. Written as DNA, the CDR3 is TGCAGCGTTCGACGAGCGGGGGTACCCAGCACAGATACGCAGTATTTT. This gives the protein CSVRRAGVPSTDTQYF.